A single sample gave rise to the 10 T cell receptor beta chains below, sequenced in a study of blood T cell repertoires in COVID-19. Clones were sequenced by immunoSEQ multiplex PCR, and TCRdb holds only the in-frame ones, with some missing. In the table there are roughly 43,000 clones, around 79% of which are singletons. Sequencing was performed on peripheral blood. These receptor sequences come from a woman aged 55-69 years with acute or convalescent COVID-19.

This chain uses TRBV30 with TRBJ2-7; 8 nucleotides match TRBD1. J gave up 9 bases and V 2 bases, and 12 bases lay outside the gene matches. This CDR3 spans 14 amino acids. From germline, CDR1 is GTSNPN and CDR2 SVGIG (reference sequence). CDR3 nucleotide sequence: TGTGCCTGGAGTCTTACAGGGGGGTCGAGCTCGCAGTACTTC. Amino acid sequence: CAWSLTGGSSSQYF.

The genes are TRBV10-2 and TRBJ2-3, with 9 bases lining up with TRBD2. Losses at the gene ends were 6 bases for V and 1 base for J; bases not matched to a gene: 5. Germline V gene sequence: CDR1 WSHSY, CDR2 SAAADI. The CDR3 has 15 amino acids. Written as DNA, the CDR3 is TGCGCCAGCAGACTAGGCGGGGGGGGCACAGATACGCAGTATTTT. Protein: CASRLGGGGTDTQYF.

The table lists this clone with a count of one. This CDR3 reads CASTPRNEAFF. CDR3 coding DNA: TGTGCCAGCACCCCCCGTAATGAAGCTTTCTTT. The genes are TRBV2 and TRBJ1-1; D gene unclear. Trimming took 7 bases from V and 7 from J, leaving 10 bases between them. There are 11 residues in the CDR3. CDR1 is SNHLY, CDR2 FYNNEI, per germline.

V and J are TRBV7-2 and TRBJ1-5, with 7 nucleotides matching TRBD1. Germline CDR1 and CDR2: SGHTA and FQGNSA. The CDR3 runs 15 residues. J gave up 6 bases and V 5 bases, and 10 bases lay outside the gene matches. The CDR3 sequence: CASSPGGGVGQPQHF. CDR3 DNA: TGTGCCAGCAGCCCAGGGGGTGGGGTCGGTCAGCCCCAGCATTTT.

V is TRBV3-1 (or the pseudogene TRBV3-2) and J is TRBJ1-1; D gene ambiguous. V dropped 6 bases and J dropped 1 base, with 15 bases sitting between them. Per the germline V gene, CDR1 is LGHDT and CDR2 is YNNKEL (reference sequence). CDR3 length: 15 amino acids. In DNA, the CDR3 is TGTGCCAGCAGGCCAAGTGATCGGGGGAACACTGAAGCTTTCTTT. Protein: CASRPSDRGNTEAFF.

This clone was picked up one time. The J gene is TRBJ2-5, the V gene TRBV5-6; D may be TRBD2 (7 bases). Germline V gives CDR1 SGHDT, CDR2 YYEEEE. Trimming stripped 2 bases from V and 2 bases from J, with 22 bases between. The CDR3 extends over 18 amino acids. CDR3 sequence (DNA): TGTGCCAGCAGCTTAGGACGGGGGGCCACCTTCTTACAAGAGACCCAGTACTTC. It encodes CASSLGRGATFLQETQYF.

The rearrangement uses TRBV7-8 and TRBJ1-1; 7 bases align to TRBD1. Per the germline V gene, CDR1 is SGHVS and CDR2 is FQNEAQ. The CDR3 covers 17 residues. V lost 2 bases to trimming and J lost 10 bases; unmatched junction nucleotides: 19. CDR3 amino acids: CASSLSNRGLRAGAAFF. The CDR3 DNA follows: TGTGCCAGCAGCTTATCCAACAGGGGATTGAGGGCTGGTGCAGCTTTCTTT.

The chain is built from TRBV7-3 and TRBJ2-2, with D possibly matching TRBD2 (5 bases). CDR3 length equals 16 residues. Germline CDR1 reads SGHTA; CDR2 reads FQGTGA. With 2 bases removed from V and 4 bases from J, the gap between germline ends came to 14 bases. As DNA, the CDR3 is TGTGCCAGCAGCTTATCCGAGGGCGACGGCACCGGGGAGCTGTTTTTT. Translating it yields CASSLSEGDGTGELFF.

V gene TRBV30 combines with J gene TRBJ1-5; D ambiguous. V was cut by 2 bases and J by 0 bases, with 11 bases left in between. Germline V gives CDR1 GTSNPN, CDR2 SVGIG (reference sequence). This CDR3 is 15 amino acids long. The CDR3 coding sequence is TGTGCCTGGAGTCCAGGAGGGAATAGCAATCAGCCCCAGCATTTT. Translated: CAWSPGGNSNQPQHF.

The genes are TRBV10-2 and TRBJ2-7; possibly TRBD2 for D (7 bases). V lost 2 bases and J lost 5, with 16 bases in between. This CDR3 is built from 15 residues. Germline V lookup: CDR1 WSHSY, CDR2 SAAADI. The CDR3 DNA reads TGCGCCAGCAGTGAGGAGGGGGGGTTAGGGCACGAGCAGTACTTC. Translation: CASSEEGGLGHEQYF.